This is a list of T cell receptor beta chains from one sample in a study of T-cell memory formation after mild COVID-19. A single record per CDR3 protein comes from TCRdb applying MiXCR to the 5' RACE reads. The table has under 450,000 distinct CDR3 sequences, 13% to 15% seen once. Sequencing used PBMCs or a T cell subset sorted from them (not recorded which). These receptor sequences come from a man between 18 and 29 years old who had mild COVID-19 (a few samples of this study predate the infection). Cell type and time point are not known. Each CDR3 is given without its conserved first and last residue. A row's size may be missing; if present it is once, few, many or a size class.

clone_size v_call cdr3_aa
few TRBV12-3/TRBV12-4 ASSQGRIQVNSPLH
once TRBV7-3 ASSQGGAYEQY
. TRBV14 ASSGGQRNYEQY
. TRBV18 ASSPILQETQY
. TRBV12-3/TRBV12-4 ASSFGGTVDQPQH
few TRBV5-1 ASNMDLPNTGELF
. TRBV4-1 ASSQARDNSPLH
few TRBV5-1 ASSLEPTANYGYT
few TRBV28 ASSYFRGRQYNEQF
. TRBV20-1 SARDPRGPSGNTIY
. TRBV2 ASSEVTSFSVATQY
many TRBV12-3/TRBV12-4 ASSPPSRQETQY
. TRBV5-5 ASSADAEAF
few TRBV9 ASSDRGETQY
. TRBV12-3/TRBV12-4 ASSLQGSDGYT
. TRBV2 ASLAGFGTEAF
. TRBV9 ASSLGTSANTGELF
. TRBV29-1 SVVGTTSDNEQF
. TRBV7-8 ASSFRGRYGYT
many TRBV7-2 ASSVTSGDFSYEQY
. TRBV5-1 ASSLRGSAKTEAF
. TRBV12-3/TRBV12-4 ASRQGLRGETQTQY
. TRBV12-3/TRBV12-4 ASRAGQGSNSPLH
. TRBV7-2 ASSSRDQPQH
few TRBV3-1 ASSQIQGGDEQF
once TRBV6-5 ASSMGQTETQY
. TRBV13 ASSGRGAGNNEQF
. TRBV11-2 ASSLLGLPGELF
few TRBV4-3 ASSRRAGTYEQY
many TRBV4-2 ASSQDVGINSPLH
. TRBV27 ASSWDHSYEQY
. TRBV10-2 ASERGGRTGELF
. TRBV20-1 SARSRQGRGTF
many TRBV19 ASSLLAGGRTDTQY
few TRBV7-2 ASSWTDANQPQH
few TRBV19 ASTPMEGTGYT
. TRBV12-3/TRBV12-4 AVGEGATYYGYT
. TRBV7-2 ASSFGFADTQY
once TRBV6-5 ASSIQGAGQPQH
. TRBV12-3/TRBV12-4 ARMSNQPQH
few TRBV5-1 ASSLEPRGTDTQY
few TRBV5-1 ASSVTGTSTEAF
. TRBV6-5 ASSWAGSADTQY
few TRBV10-3 AISGLAASYEQY
. TRBV6-5 ASRRGLTLYEQY
many TRBV24-1 ATGTSGRTGELF
few TRBV15 ATSRSNYGYT
few TRBV20-1 SARGQRGDSYEQY
few TRBV10-3 AIRGRRETQY
few TRBV4-1 ASSPLGMDTQY
few TRBV28 ASQSPEVTGGGETQY
few TRBV4-1 ASSQVEGPRSPLH
. TRBV5-1 ASSLGTPLAGFPSGTGELF
. TRBV6-2/TRBV6-3 ASTLGGVSYEQY
. TRBV5-6 ASSTGGAFYSNQPQH
. TRBV19 ASSIAAGLGNIQY
many TRBV5-6 ASSLGLSGANVLT
. TRBV27 ASSLGTAPPLNTEAF
. TRBV4-1 ASSQAGEVQPQH